The clone carrying this T cell receptor beta chain was recorded only once. The sort gate was single viable CD3+CD4+CD8-CD45RO+ cells for memory CD4+ T cells. The V gene lost 4 bases and the J gene lost 11 bases, with 21 bases spanning the gap. The CDR3 has 14 amino acids. Germline V gene sequence: CDR1 SGHRS, CDR2 YFSETQ. The data originate from a study of memory CD4+ T cells and cytomegalovirus serostatus. About the study: Of the healthy Belgian adults, eight or nine were CMV seropositive and approximately 24 seronegative.

Profiling relied on immunoSEQ multiplex PCR, and the TCRdb table lists in-frame clones only, not all of them. The sample contains approximately 26,000 clones, around 72% of which appear only once. The specimen was memory CD4+ T cells from blood. The TCR sequence derives from an adult in good health and CMV-seronegative. The chain links TRBV5-1 to TRBJ1-1; D might be TRBD1 (6 bases). The CDR3 reads CASSPADSRYGAFF. In DNA, the CDR3 is TGCGCCAGCAGCCCGGCGGACAGTCGTTATGGGGCTTTCTTT.